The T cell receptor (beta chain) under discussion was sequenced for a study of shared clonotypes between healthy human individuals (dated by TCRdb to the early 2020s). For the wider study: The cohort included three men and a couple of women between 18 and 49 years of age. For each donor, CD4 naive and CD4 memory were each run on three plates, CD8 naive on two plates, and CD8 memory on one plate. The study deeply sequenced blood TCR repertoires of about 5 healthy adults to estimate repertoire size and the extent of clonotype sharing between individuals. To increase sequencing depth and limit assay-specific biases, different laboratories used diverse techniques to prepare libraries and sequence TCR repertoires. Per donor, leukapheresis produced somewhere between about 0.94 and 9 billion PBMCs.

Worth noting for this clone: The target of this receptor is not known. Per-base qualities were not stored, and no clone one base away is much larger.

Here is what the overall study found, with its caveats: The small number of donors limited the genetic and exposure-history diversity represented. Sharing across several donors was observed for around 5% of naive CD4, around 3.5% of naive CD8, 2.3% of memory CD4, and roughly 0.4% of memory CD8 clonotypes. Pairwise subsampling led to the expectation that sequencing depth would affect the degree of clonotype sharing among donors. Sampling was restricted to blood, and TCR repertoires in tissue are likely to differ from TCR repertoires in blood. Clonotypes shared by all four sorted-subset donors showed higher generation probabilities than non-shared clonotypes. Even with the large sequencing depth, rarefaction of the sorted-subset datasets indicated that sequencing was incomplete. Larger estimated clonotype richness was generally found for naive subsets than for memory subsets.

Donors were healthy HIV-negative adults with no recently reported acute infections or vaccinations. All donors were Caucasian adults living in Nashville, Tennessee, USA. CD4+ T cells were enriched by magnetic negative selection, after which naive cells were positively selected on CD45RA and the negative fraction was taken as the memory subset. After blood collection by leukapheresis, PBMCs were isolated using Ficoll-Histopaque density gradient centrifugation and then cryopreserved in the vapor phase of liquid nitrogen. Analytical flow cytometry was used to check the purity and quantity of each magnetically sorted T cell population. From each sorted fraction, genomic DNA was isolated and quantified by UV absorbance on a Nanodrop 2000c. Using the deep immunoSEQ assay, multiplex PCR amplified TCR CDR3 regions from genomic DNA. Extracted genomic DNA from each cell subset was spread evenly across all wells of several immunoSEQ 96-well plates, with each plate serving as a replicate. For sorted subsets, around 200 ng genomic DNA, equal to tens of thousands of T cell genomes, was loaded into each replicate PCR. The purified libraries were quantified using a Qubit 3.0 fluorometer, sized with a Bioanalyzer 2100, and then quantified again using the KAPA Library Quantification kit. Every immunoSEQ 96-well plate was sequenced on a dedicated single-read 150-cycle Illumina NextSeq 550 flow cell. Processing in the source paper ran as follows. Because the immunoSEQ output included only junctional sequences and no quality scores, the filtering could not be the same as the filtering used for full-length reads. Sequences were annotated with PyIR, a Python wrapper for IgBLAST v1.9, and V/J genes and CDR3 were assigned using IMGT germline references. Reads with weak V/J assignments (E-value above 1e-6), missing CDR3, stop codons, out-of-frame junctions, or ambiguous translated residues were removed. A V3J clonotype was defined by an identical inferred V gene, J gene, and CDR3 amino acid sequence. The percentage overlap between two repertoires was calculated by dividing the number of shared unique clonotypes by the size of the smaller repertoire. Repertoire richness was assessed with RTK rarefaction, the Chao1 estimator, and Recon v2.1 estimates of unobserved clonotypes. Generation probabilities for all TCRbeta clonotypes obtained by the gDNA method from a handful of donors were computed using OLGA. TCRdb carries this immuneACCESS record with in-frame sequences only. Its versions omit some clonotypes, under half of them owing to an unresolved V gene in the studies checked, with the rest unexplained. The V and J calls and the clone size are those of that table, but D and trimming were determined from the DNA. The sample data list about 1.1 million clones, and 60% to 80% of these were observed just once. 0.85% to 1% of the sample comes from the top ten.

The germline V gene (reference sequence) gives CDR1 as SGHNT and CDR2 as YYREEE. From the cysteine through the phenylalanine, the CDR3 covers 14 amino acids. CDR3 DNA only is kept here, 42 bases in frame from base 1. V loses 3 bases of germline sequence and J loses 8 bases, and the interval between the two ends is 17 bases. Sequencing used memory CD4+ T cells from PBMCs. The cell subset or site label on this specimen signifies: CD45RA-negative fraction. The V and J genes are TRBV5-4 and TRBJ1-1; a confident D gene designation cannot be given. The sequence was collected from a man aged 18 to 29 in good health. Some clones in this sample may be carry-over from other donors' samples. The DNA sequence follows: TGTGCCAGCAGCTCTCGGCAAGGGAACAGCGAAGCTTTCTTT. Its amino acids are CASSSRQGNSEAFF.